This T cell receptor beta chain was captured in a study of blood T cell repertoires in COVID-19. CDR3 size: 14 residues. Germline CDR1 is SGHDT and CDR2 is YYEEEE. V lost 2 bases, J lost 1 base, and 7 bases lay in between. Using immunoSEQ multiplex PCR, the repertoire was profiled, and TCRdb retains in-frame clones only, with some absent. The table records some 150,000 clones, 80% to 90% of them present only once. The J gene is TRBJ1-3, the V gene TRBV5-6; D not certain. The sequence derives from a man aged 35 to 55 with acute or convalescent COVID-19. The sample consisted of peripheral blood. The CDR3 DNA follows: TGTGCCAGCAGCTTTACAGTTTCTGGAAACACCATATATTTT. Its protein is CASSFTVSGNTIYF.